The entry that follows covers one T cell receptor (beta chain) sequence. Trimming took off 2 bases at V and 8 bases at J, with 15 bases between the two ends. This CDR3 is built from 14 residues. The germline V gene encodes CDR1 KGHSH and CDR2 LQKENI. Method: immunoSEQ multiplex PCR; TCRdb's copy keeps in-frame clones and lacks some. Among a few million clones listed, about 92% were seen once. The data stem from a study of shared clonotypes between healthy human individuals. The TCR was taken from a man in his late teens or twenties in good health. The rearrangement uses TRBV18 and TRBJ1-2; the D gene is possibly TRBD1 (6 bases). The specimen was naive CD4+ T cells sorted from blood. The subset here: CD45RA+ positively selected. The DNA of the CDR3 is TGTGCCAGCTCACCAATAACAGGGTTTGGGGGCTACACCTTC. Protein: CASSPITGFGGYTF.